Included here is one T cell receptor beta chain sequence, with context. With random hexamers, reverse transcription was performed on roughly 0.45 to 1 ug of RNA. Via MiXCR, TCRdb re-called the immunoSEQ multiplex PCR reads, giving one row per CDR3 protein. In the table there are approximately 200,000 distinct CDR3 sequences, about 94% of which are singletons. This entry is derived from a study of CD8 T cells in Susac syndrome. The CDR3 covers 13 residues. Sequenced sample: CD4+ T cells from PBMCs. The chain combines TRBV21-1 with TRBJ1-2; TRBD1, the table's D call, was not compared with the DNA. TRBV21-1 is designated a pseudogene. The receptor was isolated from a human donor with multiple sclerosis. The CDR3 sequence: CASSKGDSHGYTF. The CDR3, as DNA: TGTGCCAGCAGCAAAGGGGACAGCCATGGCTACACCTTC.